This T cell receptor beta chain stems from a study of cytomegalovirus exposure and HLA in healthy donors. The germline V gene has CDR1 SGHAT and CDR2 FQNNGV. The CDR3 is 16 residues long. Germline trimming cut 3 bases from V and 4 bases from J; bases unmatched to any gene: 11. Primers: 60 Vbeta forward and 13 Jbeta reverse. The data were produced by immunoSEQ multiplex PCR, yet TCRdb's version contains in-frame clones alone and is incomplete. The sample consists of 90,000 to 150,000 clones, 74% of them appearing once. The sequence was collected from a human donor in good health. The sequenced sample consisted of PBMCs. The rearrangement uses TRBV11-2 and TRBJ1-1, with 7 bases fitting TRBD1. The CDR3 spells CASSFLRTGLSTEAFF. The DNA of the CDR3 is TGTGCCAGCAGCTTTCTTAGGACAGGTCTTAGCACTGAAGCTTTCTTT.